This is a list of T cell receptor beta chains from one sample in a study of T cells in Graves' hyperthyroidism and ophthalmopathy. TCRdb reprocessed the multiplex PCR reads with MiXCR, giving one entry per CDR3 protein. Of about 640,000 distinct CDR3 sequences listed, around 20% are singletons. The specimen sequenced was blood. These receptors were collected from a man aged 25 to 40 with Graves' ophthalmopathy. CDR3s include the opening cysteine and the closing phenylalanine or tryptophan. Each record gives: clone size, J gene, V gene, D gene, CDR3 DNA, CDR3 protein. A D gene is named only where the DNA matches it firmly. Clone size appears in some rows only: once, few, many, or a class for an expanded clone.

many,TRBJ1-5,TRBV20-1,-,TGCAGTGCTGGAGCGACGGTCGGGGGAAAAGGCAATCAGCCCCAGCATTTT,CSAGATVGGKGNQPQHF
few,TRBJ1-2,TRBV7-9,-,TGTGCCAGCAGCTTAGTTAGAGGAACCGTTGATGGCTACACCTTC,CASSLVRGTVDGYTF
few,TRBJ1-1,TRBV6-2/TRBV6-3,-,TGTGCCAGCAGTTACTTTCAGGACACTGAAGCTTTCTTT,CASSYFQDTEAFF
many,TRBJ1-4,TRBV28,-,TGTGCCAGCAGTTTCGGTTGGGGAAGGGAAAAACTGTTTTTT,CASSFGWGREKLFF
few,TRBJ2-3,TRBV7-6,-,TGTGCCAGCAGCTTAGCGGCACTCACAGATACGCAGTATTTT,CASSLAALTDTQYF
-,TRBJ2-3,TRBV9,TRBD1,TGTGCCAGCACCCCCCAGTCCGGGACAGGGGGCGCAGATACGCAGTATTTT,CASTPQSGTGGADTQYF
-,TRBJ2-1,TRBV5-5,TRBD2,TGTGCCAGCAGCTTGATTGGCGGGAGTAATGAGCAGTTCTTC,CASSLIGGSNEQFF
many,TRBJ2-5,TRBV28,-,TGTGCCAGCAGTCTAAACAGAGCTGGAGAGACCCAGTACTTC,CASSLNRAGETQYF
-,TRBJ2-7,TRBV28,-,TGTGCCATAGCAGGAAGGACATTCTACGAGCAGTACTTC,CAIAGRTFYEQYF
-,TRBJ1-2,TRBV4-2,TRBD1,TGTGCCAGCAGCCAAGATGCACAGGGGGCGGGTGGCTACACCTTC,CASSQDAQGAGGYTF
many,TRBJ2-7,TRBV28,TRBD2,TGTGCCAGCAGTTTAGGGCCGGGACTAGCGGATTCCGGCTACGAGCAGTACTTC,CASSLGPGLADSGYEQYF
-,TRBJ2-3,TRBV2,-,TGTGCCAGCAGTGTTCGGGGGGCTAGCACAGATACGCAGTATTTT,CASSVRGASTDTQYF
many,TRBJ1-2,TRBV6-2/TRBV6-3,-,TGTGCCAGCTCTACAGGGTTTGGCTACACCTTC,CASSTGFGYTF
many,TRBJ1-1,TRBV28,-,TGTGCCAGCAGTGCGGGGGGATGGACTGAAGCTTTCTTT,CASSAGGWTEAFF
-,TRBJ2-1,TRBV10-1,-,TGCGCCAGCAGTGAGTCTGGCAAGAGCTCCTACAATGAGCAGTTCTTC,CASSESGKSSYNEQFF
-,TRBJ1-1,TRBV7-2,-,TGTGCCAGCAGCGGGCCCCGCTCCAGGGTGAGGAACACTGAAGCTTTCTTT,CASSGPRSRVRNTEAFF
-,TRBJ2-1,TRBV30,-,TGTGTCTGGAGTGCCTCCGGGATACCCTACAATGAGCAGTTCTTC,CVWSASGIPYNEQFF
few,TRBJ2-4,TRBV6-1,-,TGTGCCAGCAGTAAAGCAGGAGGGGATAGAAACATTCAGTACTTC,CASSKAGGDRNIQYF
many,TRBJ2-7,TRBV7-9,TRBD1,TGTGCCAGCAGCTTAGCAACAGGGGACTCCTACGAGCAGTACTTC,CASSLATGDSYEQYF
many,TRBJ2-7,TRBV28,TRBD2,TGTGCCAGCAGTCCAAGGCGGGAGGTTTCCTACGAGCAGTACTTC,CASSPRREVSYEQYF
many,TRBJ2-7,TRBV3-1,TRBD1,TGTGCCAGCAGCACGACAGGGGGCCCCTACGAGCAGTACTTC,CASSTTGGPYEQYF
many,TRBJ2-7,TRBV7-8,-,TGTGCCAGCAGCTTTAGCCGTTTCATGAGCTCCTACGAGCAGTACTTC,CASSFSRFMSSYEQYF
-,TRBJ2-4,TRBV11-3,-,TGTGCCAGCAGGAATGCAGCCAGGGGCCTAGCCAAAAACATTCAGTACTTC,CASRNAARGLAKNIQYF
few,TRBJ2-3,TRBV24-1,-,TGTGCCACCAGTGCAGGGTCAGAGAGAGATACGCAGTATTTT,CATSAGSERDTQYF
-,TRBJ2-2,TRBV6-1,-,TGTGCCAGCAGTGTTGAACAGGGTAACACCGGGGAGCTGTTTTTT,CASSVEQGNTGELFF
many,TRBJ1-2,TRBV30,TRBD1,TGTGCCTGGAGTCCCCCGACAGGGGACGGCTACACCTTC,CAWSPPTGDGYTF
many,TRBJ2-3,TRBV20-1,TRBD2,TGCAGTGCTGGAAGACTAGCGGGAGCCCCAGATACGCAGTATTTT,CSAGRLAGAPDTQYF
-,TRBJ2-1,TRBV6-4,TRBD2,TGTGCCAGCAGTGCCGAGGGCGGGAGGTATGAGCAGTTCTTC,CASSAEGGRYEQFF
many,TRBJ2-7,TRBV7-9,TRBD1,TGTGCCAGCAGCTTAGAGGACAGGTTCTACGAGCAGTACTTC,CASSLEDRFYEQYF
-,TRBJ2-2,TRBV5-1,-,TGCGCCAGCAGCAAGGACAGTTACACCGGGGAGCTGTTTTTT,CASSKDSYTGELFF
few,TRBJ2-7,TRBV3-1,-,TGTGCCAGCAGCCAAGATGTGAGAGGGACCTTCTACGAGCAGTACTTC,CASSQDVRGTFYEQYF
many,TRBJ1-2,TRBV28,-,TGTGCCAGCAGTTTAGGAACGACAGGACATGGCTACACCTTC,CASSLGTTGHGYTF
-,TRBJ2-7,TRBV6-5,-,TGTGCCAGCAGTTACTCGCTCGGAGACTCCTACGAGCAGTACTTC,CASSYSLGDSYEQYF
few,TRBJ2-1,TRBV28,-,TGTGCCAGCAGTAGCCTCAAAGGGTACAATGAGCAGTTCTTC,CASSSLKGYNEQFF
few,TRBJ2-7,TRBV20-1,TRBD2,TGCAGTGCTAGGGCGAGAAGCGGGAGGGCCGGTGAGCAGTACTTC,CSARARSGRAGEQYF
few,TRBJ1-1,TRBV20-1,-,TGCAGTGGGAGGGAGGGGGTCGACACTGAAGCTTTCTTT,CSGREGVDTEAFF
many,TRBJ2-7,TRBV2,-,TGTGCCAGCAGTGAAGGGGTTGCCGAGCAGTACTTC,CASSEGVAEQYF
-,TRBJ2-2,TRBV5-1,TRBD2,TGCGCCAGCAGCTTGGCCGGGACTAGCGGGACTCCCACCGGGGAGCTGTTTTTT,CASSLAGTSGTPTGELFF
-,TRBJ2-2,TRBV19,-,TGTGCCAGTAGTGCGGGACGGACTAACACCGGGGAGCTGTTTTTT,CASSAGRTNTGELFF
few,TRBJ2-5,TRBV11-2,-,TGTGCCAGCAGCGCGGGGAGACAGGCATCAGAGACCCAGTACTTC,CASSAGRQASETQYF
many,TRBJ1-2,TRBV11-1,TRBD1,TGTGCCAGCAGCCCGGACAGGGGAAACTATGGCTACACCTTC,CASSPDRGNYGYTF
many,TRBJ1-1,TRBV30,-,TGTGCCTGGAGTGTACTCTCAGGGATGGCTGAAGCTTTCTTT,CAWSVLSGMAEAFF
-,TRBJ2-1,TRBV5-1,TRBD2,TGCACCAGCAGCTTGGAACCGGGACTAGGGTACAATGAGCAGTTCTTC,CTSSLEPGLGYNEQFF
-,TRBJ1-6,TRBV2,-,TGTGCCCGCAGTGAGCGTTCGGGGGTGAGGTCACCCCTCCACTTT,CARSERSGVRSPLHF
-,TRBJ2-7,TRBV28,TRBD1,TGTGCCAGCAGAACCCTGGGAGCAGGGGGTTCCTACGAGCAGTACTTC,CASRTLGAGGSYEQYF
-,TRBJ2-1,TRBV30,-,TGTGCCTGGAGTGAAGGGGGCTCCTACAATGAGCAGTTCTTC,CAWSEGGSYNEQFF
-,TRBJ2-4,TRBV12-3/TRBV12-4,-,TGTGCCAGCAGTTTCTCCGGACCAGAAACCAAAAACATTCAGTACTTC,CASSFSGPETKNIQYF
few,TRBJ2-7,TRBV11-1,-,TGTGCCAGCAGCTTATTAGGGAGTGTCTACGAGCAGTACTTC,CASSLLGSVYEQYF
-,TRBJ2-7,TRBV5-6,TRBD2,TGTGCCAGCAGCTTGCTTTCCGGGACTAGCGGGAGGGGACCCTACGAGCAGTACTTC,CASSLLSGTSGRGPYEQYF
-,TRBJ2-7,TRBV6-2/TRBV6-3,TRBD2,TGTGCCAGCAGTGGGCCGACTAGCGGGAGGGCTATATACGAGCAGTACTTC,CASSGPTSGRAIYEQYF
-,TRBJ2-1,TRBV7-9,TRBD2,TGTGCCAGCAGCTTCTTGGGCGGGAGCAGCGATGAGCAGTTCTTC,CASSFLGGSSDEQFF